This T cell receptor beta chain is from a study of response to subunit inactivated influenza vaccine. One entry per CDR3 protein results from TCRdb running MiXCR on the RT-PCR reads. The profile shows 500,000 to 650,000 distinct CDR3 sequences, around 8% of them singletons. The CDR3 extends over 15 amino acids. Deletions cut 5 bases from V and 2 bases from J, with 10 bases between. CDR1 is SGHTA and CDR2 is FQGNSA in the germline V gene. This clonotype was seen more than once but under ten times. This chain connects TRBV7-2 to TRBJ2-6; D is unresolved. The sequences come from PBMCs from blood, collected roughly 24 months after vaccination. This clonotype was sampled from a man aged 50 to 75 who received an inactivated influenza vaccine. The CDR3 sequence: CASSPKYAGANVLTF. The CDR3 coding sequence is TGTGCCAGCAGCCCAAAATACGCTGGGGCCAACGTCCTGACTTTC. The whole variable domain, remainder taken from reference TRBV7-2 and TRBJ2-6, is GAGVSQSPSNKVTEKGKDVELRCDPISGHTALYWYRQSLGQGLEFLIYFQGNSAPDKSGLPSDRFSAERTGGSVSTLTIQRTQQEDSAVYLCASSPKYAGANVLTFGAGSRLTVL.